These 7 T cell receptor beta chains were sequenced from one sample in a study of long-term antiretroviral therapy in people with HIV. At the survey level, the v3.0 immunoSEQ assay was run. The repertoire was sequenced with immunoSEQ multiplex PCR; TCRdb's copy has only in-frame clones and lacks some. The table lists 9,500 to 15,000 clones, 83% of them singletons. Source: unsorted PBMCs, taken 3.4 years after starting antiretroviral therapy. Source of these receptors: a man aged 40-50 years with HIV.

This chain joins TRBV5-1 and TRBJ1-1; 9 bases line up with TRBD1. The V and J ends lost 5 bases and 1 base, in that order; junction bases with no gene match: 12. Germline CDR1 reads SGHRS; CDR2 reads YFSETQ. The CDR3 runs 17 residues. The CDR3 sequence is CASRPYRGQGANTEAFF. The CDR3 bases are TGCGCCAGCAGACCATACAGGGGGCAAGGGGCGAACACTGAAGCTTTCTTT.

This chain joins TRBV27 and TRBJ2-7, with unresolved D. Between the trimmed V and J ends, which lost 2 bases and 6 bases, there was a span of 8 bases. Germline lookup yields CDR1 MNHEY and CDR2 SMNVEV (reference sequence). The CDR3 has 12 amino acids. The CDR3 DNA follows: TGTGCCAGCAGTTTAATCGGGCGCGAGCAGTACTTC. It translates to CASSLIGREQYF.

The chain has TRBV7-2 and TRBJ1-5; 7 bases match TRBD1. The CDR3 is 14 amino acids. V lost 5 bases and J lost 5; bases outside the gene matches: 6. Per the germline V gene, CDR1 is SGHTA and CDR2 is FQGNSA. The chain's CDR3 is CASSQGQGDQPQHF. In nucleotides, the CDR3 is TGTGCCAGCAGCCAGGGGCAGGGGGATCAGCCCCAGCATTTT.

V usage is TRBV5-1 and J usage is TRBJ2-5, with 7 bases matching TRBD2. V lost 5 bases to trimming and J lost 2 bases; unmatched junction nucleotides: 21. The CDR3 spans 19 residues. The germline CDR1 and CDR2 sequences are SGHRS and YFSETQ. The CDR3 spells CASRAGLLTRDPGQETQYF. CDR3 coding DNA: TGCGCCAGCAGGGCGGGACTACTAACAAGAGACCCAGGGCAAGAGACCCAGTACTTC.

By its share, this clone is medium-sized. The CDR3 DNA reads as TGTGCCAGCAGTACGACTAGCGAAGATACGCAGTATTTT. Encoded protein: CASSTTSEDTQYF. V and J are TRBV27 and TRBJ2-3, with TRBD2 identical over 8 bases. V lost 5 bases, J lost 5 bases, and 3 bases stayed unmatched. Germline V lookup: CDR1 MNHEY, CDR2 SMNVEV (reference sequence). CDR3 length: 13 residues.

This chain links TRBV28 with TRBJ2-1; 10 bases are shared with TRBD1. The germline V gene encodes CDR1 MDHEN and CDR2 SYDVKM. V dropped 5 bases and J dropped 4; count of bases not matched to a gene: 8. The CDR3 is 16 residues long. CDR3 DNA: TGTGCCAGCAGTGTGGGACAGGGGAACGGATACAATGAGCAGTTCTTC. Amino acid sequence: CASSVGQGNGYNEQFF.

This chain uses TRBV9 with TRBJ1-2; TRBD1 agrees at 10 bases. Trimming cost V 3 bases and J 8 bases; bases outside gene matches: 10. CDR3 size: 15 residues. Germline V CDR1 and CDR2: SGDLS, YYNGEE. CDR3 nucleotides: TGTGCCAGCAGCGGTACTGGCCGGGACAGGGGAGGCTACACCTTC. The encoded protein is CASSGTGRDRGGYTF.